This record covers a single T cell receptor beta chain. The antigen it binds to is not known. Base qualities are not provided; no much larger clone lies one nucleotide away. Compared with germline, V lacks 5 bases and J lacks 11 bases; bases without a gene match: 19. Its CDR3 holds 16 amino acids, cysteine through phenylalanine. The read is trimmed to its CDR3 DNA, 48 bases read in frame from base 1. CDR1 is given as KGHSH and CDR2 as LQKENI, both from the germline V gene. In the prospective study, participants were roughly 18 to 95 years old, resided in 24 geographic areas of the United States, and were enrolled through a virtual design. In the prospective study, cohorts were assigned on the basis of participant-reported clinical history obtained from a screening survey and a study questionnaire. Recovered participants in ImmuneRACE Cohort 3 were defined by two consecutive negative NP/OP PCR tests, clearance by a healthcare professional, or resolution of symptoms. Mobile phlebotomists in the prospective study collected whole blood, serum and a nasopharyngeal or oropharyngeal swab from every participant. Participants in the prospective study had the option to provide additional blood draws and questionnaires over a roughly two-month period. Blood samples from the prospective study were shipped frozen or at room temperature prior to DNA extraction.

This sample is part of a study of blood T cell repertoires in COVID-19 (dated by TCRdb to about 2020). Study-wide context: Collaborator samples came from the United States, Italy and Spain and covered acute and convalescent phases of COVID-19. A freely available public database, intended as a resource for researchers studying the immune response to SARS-CoV-2, is where the repertoires were released. The material from the prospective study consisted of cDNA or gDNA derived from T cells, B-cell-depleted T cells, or PBMCs. Nearly every sample came with metadata listing a de-identified subject ID, COVID-19 status, age in years and sex. Samples were obtained from the ongoing ImmuneRACE study (first 160 participants) and from 1,254 subjects provided by 6 global collaborators. Where available, HLA class I and class II types were taken from metadata supplied by the sample provider and were not determined by assay-based typing. Deeply sampled blood TCRbeta repertoires from subjects exposed to, actively infected with, or recovered from COVID-19 were included in the dataset.

TCRbeta CDR3 regions were amplified from genomic DNA by means of the immunoSEQ Assay, a bias-controlled multiplex PCR. In the source study's methods: Within the assay, amplification of reference gene primers was used to estimate how many nucleated cells each sample contained. To quantify the absolute abundance of each unique TCRbeta CDR3 rearrangement, sequence reads were collapsed and filtered. For each sample, productive Simpson clonality was calculated by taking the square root of Simpson's diversity index across productive rearrangements. In its TCRdb copy, this immuneACCESS table keeps in-frame sequences only and misses some clones. Where compared with another copy, unresolved V genes explain less than half of these, and the others have no known cause. V, J and clone size derive from that table, while D and trimming were established from the DNA sequence. The sample yields 360,000 or so clones; around 92% were counted once. The biggest ten clones account for about 1.7% of the sample.

The study at large found these results: The quantity of clinical and demographic metadata differed by source and by participant and was supplied without curation.

Material: PBMCs or T cells enriched from blood (not recorded which). The sequence derives from a woman aged 25 to 45 who had recovered from COVID-19. The chain employs TRBV18 and TRBJ1-1; TRBD1 aligns with 8 central bases. Read as DNA, the sequence is TGTGCCAGCTCAACTCTATCATTTGGACAGGGAGGAGAGGCTTTCTTT. The encoded protein is CASSTLSFGQGGEAFF.